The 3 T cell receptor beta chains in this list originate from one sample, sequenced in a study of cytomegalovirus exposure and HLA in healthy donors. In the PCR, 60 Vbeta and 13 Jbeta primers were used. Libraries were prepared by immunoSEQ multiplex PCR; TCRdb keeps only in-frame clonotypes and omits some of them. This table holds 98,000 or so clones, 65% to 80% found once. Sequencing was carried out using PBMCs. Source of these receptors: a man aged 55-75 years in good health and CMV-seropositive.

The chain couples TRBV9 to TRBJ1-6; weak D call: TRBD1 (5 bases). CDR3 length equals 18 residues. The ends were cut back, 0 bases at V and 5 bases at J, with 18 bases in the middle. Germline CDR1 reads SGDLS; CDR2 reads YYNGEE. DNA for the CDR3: TGTGCCAGCAGCGTAGACGCCGGGGGGGGGACTAATAATTCACCCCTCCACTTT. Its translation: CASSVDAGGGTNNSPLHF.

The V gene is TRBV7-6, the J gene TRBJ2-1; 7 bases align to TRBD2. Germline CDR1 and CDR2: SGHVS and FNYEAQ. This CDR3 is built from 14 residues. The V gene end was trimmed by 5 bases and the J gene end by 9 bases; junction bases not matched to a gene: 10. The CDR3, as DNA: TGTGCCAGCAGCCCTGTCGGGGGGATCGGTGAGCAGTTCTTC. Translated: CASSPVGGIGEQFF. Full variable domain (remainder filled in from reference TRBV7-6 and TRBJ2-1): GAGVSQSPRYKVTKRGQDVALRCDPISGHVSLYWYRQALGQGPEFLTYFNYEAQQDKSGLPNDRFSAERPEGSISTLTIQRTEQRDSAMYRCASSPVGGIGEQFFGPGTRLTVL.

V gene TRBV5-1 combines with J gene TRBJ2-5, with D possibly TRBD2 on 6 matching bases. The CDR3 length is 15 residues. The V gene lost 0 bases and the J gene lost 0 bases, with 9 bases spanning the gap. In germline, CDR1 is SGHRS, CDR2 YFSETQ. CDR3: CASSLGDLYQETQYF. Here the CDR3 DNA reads TGCGCCAGCAGCTTGGGGGACTTGTACCAAGAGACCCAGTACTTC.